This TCR beta chain was recovered during a study of blood T cell repertoires in COVID-19. Participants reported their clinical history, and cohort assignment relied on those reports. Each recovered donor of Cohort 3 presented with two negative PCRs, clearance, or symptom resolution. V was shortened by 5 bases and J by 3 bases, with 5 bases between the two germline ends. The germline CDR1 and CDR2 sequences are SGHTA and FQGNSA. The CDR3 is made up of 11 amino acids. Repertoires were generated with immunoSEQ multiplex PCR, while TCRdb's copy carries only in-frame clones and drops some. The sample lists more than 200,000 clones; about 90% were seen once.

The chain uses TRBV7-2 and TRBJ2-7; D is uncertain. This clonotype originated in a man aged 25 to 40 who had recovered from COVID-19. Sequencing used PBMCs or T cells enriched from blood (not recorded which). The CDR3, as DNA: TGTGCCAGCAGCATGTACTACGAGCAGTACTTC. Its translation: CASSMYYEQYF.